This entry lists 10 T cell receptor beta chains sequenced from one sample in a study of T cells expressing NK-cell markers. TCRdb re-analyzed the 5' RACE reads; it lists each CDR3 protein once, without DNA. This sample's clone table lists roughly 450,000 distinct CDR3 sequences. Sequencing was carried out using blood T cells: a sorted CD56 or NKG2C T cell subset, CD4+ or CD8+ T cells, or bulk PBMC T cells (not recorded which). All receptors come from a woman aged 45 to 65 in good health.

The rearrangement uses TRBV4-2 and TRBJ1-1. The germline gives CDR1 LGHNA, CDR2 YNFKEQ. This CDR3 has 16 residues. This chain's CDR3 is CASSQGFDGENTEAFF.

This rearrangement joins TRBV5-1 to TRBJ2-2; TCRdb's D call, TRBD1, is unchecked because there is no DNA. This CDR3 spans 15 amino acids. Germline values: CDR1 SGHRS, CDR2 YFSETQ. This CDR3 is CASSLGGTGSSELFF.

CDR3: CASSQAAGGKDYGYTF. V gene TRBV4-1 combines with J gene TRBJ1-2; with no DNA, the TCRdb D assignment of TRBD1 cannot be verified. Germline values: CDR1 MGHRA, CDR2 YSYEKL. The CDR3 contains 16 residues.

The chain joins TRBV5-6 to TRBJ1-5; absent DNA, TCRdb's TRBD1 call cannot be checked. The length of the CDR3 is 14 residues. Germline lookup yields CDR1 SGHDT and CDR2 YYEEEE. CDR3: CASSSGQTYQPQHF.

The chain couples TRBV24-1 to TRBJ1-1. Germline CDR1 is KGHDR and CDR2 is SFDVKD. The CDR3 has 14 residues. CDR3: CATSGTTANTEAFF.

The chain couples TRBV4-1 to TRBJ2-2; TCRdb indicates TRBD1, and absent DNA this call remains unverified. From germline, CDR1 is MGHRA and CDR2 YSYEKL. CDR3 length: 17 amino acids. Here the CDR3 reads CASSQDQGSFPTGELFF.

This chain connects TRBV7-9 to TRBJ2-3. Per the germline V gene, CDR1 is SEHNR and CDR2 is FQNEAQ (reference sequence). This CDR3 is built from 15 residues. The CDR3 protein is CASTITESATDTQYF.

The chain uses TRBV29-1 and TRBJ2-3; checking the TCRdb D call of TRBD2 is not possible without DNA. The CDR3 extends over 14 amino acids. From germline, CDR1 is SQVTM and CDR2 ANQGSEA. The CDR3 loop is CSVPGLAGEAVQYF.

The chain has TRBV20-1 and TRBJ2-5; TCRdb calls TRBD1, which cannot be checked without DNA. The CDR3 spans 15 residues. Germline assignment: CDR1 DFQATT and CDR2 SNEGSKA (reference sequence). This chain's CDR3 is CSASLGQATQETQYF.

The CDR3 sequence: CSATDSGGRSYNEQFF. This sequence joins TRBV20-1 and TRBJ2-1; TCRdb reports TRBD2, a call that lacks DNA to check it against. The CDR3 sequence is 16 residues long. Germline V gene data show CDR1 as DFQATT and CDR2 as SNEGSKA (reference sequence).